Below, 20 T cell receptor beta chains from the same sample are listed, as sequenced in a study of blood T cell repertoires in COVID-19. TCRdb's copy holds only in-frame clones and misses some; the assay was immunoSEQ multiplex PCR. This table has about 410,000 clones, 86% appearing once. Sequencing was done on a sample of peripheral blood. The receptors here all came from a woman aged 25 to 39 with active or convalescent COVID-19.

CDR3 sequence reads: CASRDRDYEQYF. The CDR3 bases are TGTGCCAGCAGGGACAGGGACTACGAGCAGTACTTC. The chain combines TRBV19 with TRBJ2-7, with 9 nucleotides matching TRBD1. From germline, CDR1 is LNHDA and CDR2 SQIVND (reference sequence). Germline trimming cut 9 bases from V and 3 bases from J; bases unmatched to any gene: 3. The CDR3 is made up of 12 amino acids.

The chain carries TRBV19 and TRBJ1-2; D may be TRBD1 (6 bases). Germline V gene data show CDR1 as LNHDA and CDR2 as SQIVND (reference sequence). This CDR3 has 14 residues. Trimming left V 5 bases short and J 4 bases short, with 14 bases between. Here the CDR3 reads CASSPSGGAYGYTF. As DNA, the CDR3 is TGTGCCAGTAGTCCCTCGGGGGGGGCCTATGGCTACACCTTC.

The V call is TRBV10-1, the J call TRBJ1-6; D not resolved. The CDR3 loop spans 12 amino acids. Trimming pared 3 bases from V and 15 bases from J, leaving 12 bases between. Germline assignment: CDR1 WNHNN and CDR2 SYGVQD (reference sequence). The CDR3 DNA sequence: TGCGCCAGCAGTGACCAACAACGGGTCCTCCACTTT. It specifies CASSDQQRVLHF.

The chain employs TRBV11-2 and TRBJ2-3, with 10 bases lining up with TRBD2. The CDR3 is 16 amino acids. V was pared by 5 bases and J by 2 bases, with 7 bases of the junction left unmatched. Germline values: CDR1 SGHAT, CDR2 FQNNGV. This chain's CDR3 is CASSRLAGGTTDTQYF. For the CDR3, the DNA is TGTGCCAGCAGCCGATTAGCGGGGGGTACCACAGATACGCAGTATTTT. The full variable domain, with the rest looked up from reference TRBV11-2 and TRBJ2-3, is EAGVAQSPRYKIIEKRQSVAFWCNPISGHATLYWYQQILGQGPKLLIQFQNNGVVDDSQLPKDRFSAERLKGVDSTLKIQPAKLEDSAVYLCASSRLAGGTTDTQYFGPGTRLTVL.

CDR3 loop: CASSEAGQGGSYEQYF. CDR3 nucleotides: TGTGCCAGCAGTGAAGCGGGTCAGGGTGGTTCGTACGAGCAGTACTTC. The chain employs TRBV6-1 and TRBJ2-7, with a weak D call TRBD1 (5 bases). CDR1 MNHNS and CDR2 SASEGT come from the germline V gene. Trimming left V 0 bases short and J 4 bases short, with 16 bases between. The CDR3 sequence is 16 residues long.

The chain recombines TRBV7-6 with TRBJ1-1, with TRBD1 matching over 9 bases. The CDR3 covers 15 residues. Germline V gives CDR1 SGHVS, CDR2 FNYEAQ. With V trimmed by 5 bases and J by 3 bases, 7 bases remained unmatched. CDR3 nucleotides: TGTGCCAGCAGCCCGTTACAGGGGGCGGACACTGAAGCTTTCTTT. Protein: CASSPLQGADTEAFF.

The rearrangement links TRBV5-4 to TRBJ1-4, with TRBD1 matching over 9 bases. The germline V gene has CDR1 SGHNT and CDR2 YYREEE (reference sequence). The CDR3 is 16 residues long. With 4 bases clipped from V and 3 bases from J, the junction kept 7 bases outside the gene matches. The CDR3 DNA follows: TGTGCCAGCAGCACGACCGGGACAGGGCCTAATGAAAAACTGTTTTTT. The encoded protein is CASSTTGTGPNEKLFF.

This clone was seen a handful of times. This chain connects TRBV5-1 to TRBJ2-7, with 7 bases that match TRBD1. In germline, CDR1 is SGHRS, CDR2 YFSETQ. Unmatched junction bases numbered 5, after V lost 2 bases and J lost 6 bases. The CDR3 contains 13 residues. CDR3 in amino acids: CASSFDRVGEQYF. DNA for the CDR3: TGCGCCAGCAGCTTCGACAGGGTGGGCGAGCAGTACTTC.

The gene calls are TRBV19 and TRBJ2-3; the D is unclear. The ends were cut back, 5 bases at V and 0 bases at J, with 15 bases in the middle. The CDR3 loop spans 16 amino acids. Germline V CDR1 and CDR2: LNHDA, SQIVND (reference sequence). The CDR3 reads CASSLRKQASTDTQYF. CDR3 coding DNA: TGTGCCAGTAGTCTCCGAAAGCAGGCGAGCACAGATACGCAGTATTTT.

This chain uses TRBV12-5 with TRBJ1-1; perhaps TRBD1 as D (6 bases). CDR1 and CDR2 from the germline V gene are LGHNT and FRNRAP. V gave up 0 bases and J gave up 1 base, with 18 bases separating them. This CDR3 contains 18 residues. The CDR3: CASGLVSTPGAGNTEAFF. In DNA form, the CDR3 reads TGTGCTAGTGGTTTGGTATCCACCCCAGGGGCGGGGAACACTGAAGCTTTCTTT.

The V gene is TRBV7-8, the J gene TRBJ2-5, with 10 bases matching TRBD2. Unmatched junction bases numbered 13, after V lost 4 bases and J lost 5 bases. The CDR3 has 17 residues. The germline V gene encodes CDR1 SGHVS and CDR2 FQNEAQ. CDR3 region: CASSSPPMLAGVETQYF. In DNA, the CDR3 is TGTGCCAGCAGCTCCCCCCCAATGCTAGCGGGAGTGGAGACCCAGTACTTC.

The V call is TRBV11-2, the J call TRBJ1-1; TRBD1 matches at 7 bases. The length of the CDR3 is 14 residues. Germline-derived CDR1 and CDR2 are SGHAT and FQNNGV. Unmatched junction bases numbered 5, after V lost 2 bases and J lost 5 bases. The CDR3 nucleotides read TGTGCCAGCAGCTTAACCCAACAGGGGACTGAAGCTTTCTTT. Residues: CASSLTQQGTEAFF.

This clone has a handful of counts. The V and J genes are TRBV18 and TRBJ1-5; D uncertain. This CDR3 spans 15 amino acids. Per germline, CDR1 KGHSH and CDR2 LQKENI. The V end was cut by 1 base, the J end by 0 bases, with 7 bases between. In DNA form, the CDR3 reads TGTGCCAGCTCACCACGTCCCCTTAGCAATCAGCCCCAGCATTTT. Translation gives CASSPRPLSNQPQHF.

This chain uses TRBV12-3 or TRBV12-4 with TRBJ2-1; D is ambiguous. This CDR3 has 13 amino acids. The V end was cut by 8 bases, the J end by 0 bases, with 8 bases between. In DNA form, the CDR3 reads TGTGCCAGCGAAAGGAGCTCCTACAATGAGCAGTTCTTC. Protein: CASERSSYNEQFF.

The CDR3 DNA reads as TGTGCCAGCAGCCTACAGGGGTTCGAGCAGTACTTC. Protein: CASSLQGFEQYF. The chain uses TRBV2 and TRBJ2-7; 7 bases map to TRBD1. The V gene end was trimmed by 6 bases and the J gene end by 6 bases; junction bases not matched to a gene: 5. The length of the CDR3 is 12 residues. Germline CDR1 is SNHLY and CDR2 is FYNNEI.

CDR3 amino acids: CASSSTLNTEAFF. CDR3 DNA: TGTGCCAGTAGTTCAACACTGAACACTGAAGCTTTCTTT. J is TRBJ1-1 and V is TRBV19; D unresolved. This CDR3 region has 13 residues. CDR1 and CDR2 (germline): LNHDA, SQIVND (reference sequence). V lost 5 bases, J lost 0 bases, and 7 bases lay in between.

The CDR3 region is CAIKPGQSTDTQYF. CDR3 in DNA: TGTGCCATCAAGCCGGGACAGTCCACAGATACGCAGTATTTT. The chain combines TRBV10-3 with TRBJ2-3; 7 positions agree with TRBD1. The CDR3 sequence is 14 residues long. V shed 7 bases and J 2 bases; nucleotides not matched to a gene: 6. Per the germline V gene, CDR1 is ENHRY and CDR2 is SYGVKD.

This rearrangement joins TRBV5-1 to TRBJ1-1; tentatively, D is TRBD1 (6 bases). Germline CDR1 and CDR2: SGHRS and YFSETQ. There are 13 residues in the CDR3. V was cut by 4 bases and J by 3 bases, with 10 bases left in between. Here the CDR3 reads CASSIWTDTEAFF. CDR3 DNA sequence: TGCGCCAGCAGCATTTGGACAGACACTGAAGCTTTCTTT.

This chain joins TRBV6-1 and TRBJ1-2; D uncertain. The CDR3 totals 14 residues. V lost 1 base and J 1 base, leaving 7 bases between the germline ends. In germline, CDR1 is MNHNS, CDR2 SASEGT. The CDR3 is CASSEVRGNYGYTF. For the CDR3, the DNA is TGTGCCAGCAGTGAAGTCCGGGGTAACTATGGCTACACCTTC.

The rearrangement joins TRBV11-1 to TRBJ1-3, with 8 bases fitting TRBD1. V lost 6 bases, J lost 3 bases, and 4 bases stayed unmatched. The CDR3 consists of 14 residues. Looked up from germline, CDR1 is SGHAT and CDR2 is FQDESV (reference sequence). DNA of the CDR3: TGTGCCAGCAGATTACAGGGGGGTGGAAACACCATATATTTT. Translation: CASRLQGGGNTIYF.